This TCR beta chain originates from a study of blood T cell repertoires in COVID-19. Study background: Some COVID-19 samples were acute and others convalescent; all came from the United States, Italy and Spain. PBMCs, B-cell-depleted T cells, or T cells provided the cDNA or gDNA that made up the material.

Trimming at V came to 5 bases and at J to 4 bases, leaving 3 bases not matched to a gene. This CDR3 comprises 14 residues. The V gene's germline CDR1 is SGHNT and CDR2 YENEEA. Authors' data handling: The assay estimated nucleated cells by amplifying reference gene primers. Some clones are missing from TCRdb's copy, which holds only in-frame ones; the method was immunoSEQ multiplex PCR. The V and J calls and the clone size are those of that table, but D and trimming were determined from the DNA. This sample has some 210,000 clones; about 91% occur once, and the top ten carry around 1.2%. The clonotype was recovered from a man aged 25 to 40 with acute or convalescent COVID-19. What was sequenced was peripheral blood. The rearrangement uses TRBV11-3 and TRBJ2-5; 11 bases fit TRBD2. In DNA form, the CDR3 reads TGTGCCAGCAGCGCCGGACTAGCGGGAGAGACCCAGTACTTC. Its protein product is CASSAGLAGETQYF.